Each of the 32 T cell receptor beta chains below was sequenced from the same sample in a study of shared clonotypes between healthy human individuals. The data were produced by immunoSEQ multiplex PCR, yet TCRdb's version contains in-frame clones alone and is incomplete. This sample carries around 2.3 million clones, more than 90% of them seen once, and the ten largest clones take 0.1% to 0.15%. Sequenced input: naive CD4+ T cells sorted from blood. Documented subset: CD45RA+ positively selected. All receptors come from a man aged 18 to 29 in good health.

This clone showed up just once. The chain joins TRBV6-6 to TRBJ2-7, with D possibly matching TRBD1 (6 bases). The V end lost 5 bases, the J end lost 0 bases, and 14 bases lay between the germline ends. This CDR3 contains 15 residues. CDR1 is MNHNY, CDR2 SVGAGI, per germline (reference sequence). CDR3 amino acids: CASSTPGQISYEQYF. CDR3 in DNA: TGTGCCAGCAGTACCCCGGGACAAATCTCCTACGAGCAGTACTTC.

Written as DNA, the CDR3 is TGTGCCAGCAGTTTGGCAGGCATCGGAGCTCACAATGAGCAGTTCTTC. Translating it yields CASSLAGIGAHNEQFF. The chain carries TRBV28 and TRBJ2-1; D is unclear. The CDR3 loop spans 16 amino acids. The germline V gene has CDR1 MDHEN and CDR2 SYDVKM. V gave up 3 bases and J gave up 5 bases, with 17 bases separating them.

The CDR3 here is CASSWASGQGAYEQYF. CDR3 DNA: TGTGCCAGCAGTTGGGCCTCGGGACAGGGGGCTTACGAGCAGTACTTC. V usage is TRBV6-5 and J usage is TRBJ2-7, with TRBD1 matching over 12 bases. The germline gives CDR1 MNHEY, CDR2 SVGAGI. J lost 4 bases, V lost 4 bases, and 8 bases had no gene match. This CDR3 comprises 16 residues.

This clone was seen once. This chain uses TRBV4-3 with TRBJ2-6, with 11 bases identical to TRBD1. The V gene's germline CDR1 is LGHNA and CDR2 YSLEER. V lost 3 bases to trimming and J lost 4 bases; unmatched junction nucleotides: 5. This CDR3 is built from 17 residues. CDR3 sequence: CASSHTDRGLGANVLTF. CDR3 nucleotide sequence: TGCGCCAGCAGCCACACGGACAGGGGGCTCGGGGCCAACGTCCTGACTTTC.

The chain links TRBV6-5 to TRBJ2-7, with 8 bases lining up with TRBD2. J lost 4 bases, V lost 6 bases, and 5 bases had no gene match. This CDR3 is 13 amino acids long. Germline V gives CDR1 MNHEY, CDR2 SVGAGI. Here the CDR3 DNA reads TGTGCCAGCAGCTCCGGGACTAGGTACGAGCAGTACTTC. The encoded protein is CASSSGTRYEQYF.

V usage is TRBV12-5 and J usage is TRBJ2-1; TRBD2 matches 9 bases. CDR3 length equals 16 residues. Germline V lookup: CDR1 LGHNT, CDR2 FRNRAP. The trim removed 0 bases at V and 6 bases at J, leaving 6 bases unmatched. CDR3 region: CASGLVIAGVGNEQFF. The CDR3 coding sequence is TGTGCTAGTGGTTTGGTCATAGCGGGAGTGGGCAATGAGCAGTTCTTC. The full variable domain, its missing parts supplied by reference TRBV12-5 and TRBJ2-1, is DARVTQTPRHKVTEMGQEVTMRCQPILGHNTVFWYRQTMMQGLELLAYFRNRAPLDDSGMPKDRFSAEMPDATLATLKIQPSEPRDSAVYFCASGLVIAGVGNEQFFGPGTRLTVL.

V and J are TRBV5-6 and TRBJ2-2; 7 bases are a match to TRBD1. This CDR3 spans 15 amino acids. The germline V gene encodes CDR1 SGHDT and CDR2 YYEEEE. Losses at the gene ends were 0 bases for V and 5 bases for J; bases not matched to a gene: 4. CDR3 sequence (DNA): TGTGCCAGCAGCTTGGGTGACAGGGCGACCGGGGAGCTGTTTTTT. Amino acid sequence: CASSLGDRATGELFF.

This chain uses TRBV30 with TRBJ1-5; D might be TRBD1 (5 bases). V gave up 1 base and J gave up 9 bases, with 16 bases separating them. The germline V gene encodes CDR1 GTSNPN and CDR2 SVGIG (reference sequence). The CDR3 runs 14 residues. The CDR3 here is CAWSGGRTGGPQHF. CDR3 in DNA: TGTGCCTGGAGTGGCGGACGGACCGGGGGGCCCCAGCATTTT. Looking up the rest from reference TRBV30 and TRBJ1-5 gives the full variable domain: SQTIHQWPATLVQPVGSPLSLECTVEGTSNPNLYWYRQAAGRGLQLLFYSVGIGQISSEVPQNLSASRPQDRQFILSSKKLLLSDSGFYLCAWSGGRTGGPQHFGDGTRLSIL.

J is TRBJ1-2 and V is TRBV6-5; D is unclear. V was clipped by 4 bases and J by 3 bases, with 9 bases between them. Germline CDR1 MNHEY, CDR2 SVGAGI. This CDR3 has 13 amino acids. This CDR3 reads CASSFGEDYGYTF. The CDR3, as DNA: TGTGCCAGCAGTTTCGGGGAGGACTATGGCTACACCTTC.

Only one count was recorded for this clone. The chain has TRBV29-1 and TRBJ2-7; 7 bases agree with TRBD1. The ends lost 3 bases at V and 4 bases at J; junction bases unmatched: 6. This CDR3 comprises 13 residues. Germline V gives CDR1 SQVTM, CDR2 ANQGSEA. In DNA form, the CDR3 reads TGCAGCGTTGAGATGACACAGGGGTACGAGCAGTACTTC. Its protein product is CSVEMTQGYEQYF.

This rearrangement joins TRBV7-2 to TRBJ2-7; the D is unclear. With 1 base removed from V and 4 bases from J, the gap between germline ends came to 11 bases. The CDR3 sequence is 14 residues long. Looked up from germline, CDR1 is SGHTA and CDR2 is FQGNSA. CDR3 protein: CASSLEVSQYEQYF. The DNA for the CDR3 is TGTGCCAGCAGCTTAGAGGTCAGTCAATACGAGCAGTACTTC.

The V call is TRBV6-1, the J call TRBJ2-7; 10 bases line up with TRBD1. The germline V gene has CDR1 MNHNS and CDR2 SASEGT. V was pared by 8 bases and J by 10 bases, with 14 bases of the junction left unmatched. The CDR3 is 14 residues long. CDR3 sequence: CASRKLGQGTDQYF. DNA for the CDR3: TGTGCCAGCCGCAAACTGGGACAGGGGACAGATCAGTACTTC.

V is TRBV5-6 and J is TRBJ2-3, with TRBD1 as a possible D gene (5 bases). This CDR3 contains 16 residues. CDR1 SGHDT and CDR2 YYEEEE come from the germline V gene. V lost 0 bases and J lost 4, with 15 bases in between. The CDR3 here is CASSLAPKTVADTQYF. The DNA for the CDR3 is TGTGCCAGCAGCTTGGCCCCCAAGACAGTCGCAGATACGCAGTATTTT.

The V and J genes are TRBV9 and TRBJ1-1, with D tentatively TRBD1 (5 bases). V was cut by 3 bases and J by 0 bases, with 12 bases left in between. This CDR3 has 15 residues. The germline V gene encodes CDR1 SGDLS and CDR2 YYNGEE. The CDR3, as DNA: TGTGCCAGCAGCGCAAGAGGAGGGGTGAACACTGAAGCTTTCTTT. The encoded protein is CASSARGGVNTEAFF.

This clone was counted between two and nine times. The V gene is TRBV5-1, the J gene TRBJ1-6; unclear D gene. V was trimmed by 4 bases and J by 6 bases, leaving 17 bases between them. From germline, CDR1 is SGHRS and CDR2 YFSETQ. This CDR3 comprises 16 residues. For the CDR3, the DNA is TGCGCCAGCAGCCTGGGCCTCCGGGAAGGTAATTCACCCCTCCACTTT. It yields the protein CASSLGLREGNSPLHF.

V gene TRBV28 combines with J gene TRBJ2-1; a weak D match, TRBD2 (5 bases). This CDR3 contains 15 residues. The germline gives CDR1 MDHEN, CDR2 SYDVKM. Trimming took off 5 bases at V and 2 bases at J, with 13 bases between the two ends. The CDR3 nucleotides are TGTGCCAGCAGTCGCGCCGGGGAAGCCTACAATGAGCAGTTCTTC. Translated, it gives CASSRAGEAYNEQFF.

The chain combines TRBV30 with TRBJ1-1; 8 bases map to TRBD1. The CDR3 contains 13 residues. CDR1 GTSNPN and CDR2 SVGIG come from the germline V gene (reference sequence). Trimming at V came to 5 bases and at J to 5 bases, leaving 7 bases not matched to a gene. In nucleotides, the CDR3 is TGTGCCTGGTACAGGGGGAGGGGTACTGAAGCTTTCTTT. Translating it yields CAWYRGRGTEAFF.

In DNA form, the CDR3 reads TGTGCCAGCAGCTTAGACGTCGTGCGAGGCTACACCTTC. Amino acids: CASSLDVVRGYTF. This chain links TRBV11-2 with TRBJ1-2; D ambiguous. CDR3 length: 13 residues. The V end lost 0 bases, the J end lost 8 bases, and 10 bases lay between the germline ends. Germline V gene sequence: CDR1 SGHAT, CDR2 FQNNGV.

Written as DNA, the CDR3 is TGTGCCAGCTCAATGGGGGCGACGTCTGGAAACACCATATATTTT. Encoded protein: CASSMGATSGNTIYF. The chain couples TRBV18 to TRBJ1-3; weak D call: TRBD1 (6 bases). The V end lost 5 bases, the J end lost 1 base, and 12 bases lay between the germline ends. Germline V lookup: CDR1 KGHSH, CDR2 LQKENI. The CDR3 totals 15 residues.

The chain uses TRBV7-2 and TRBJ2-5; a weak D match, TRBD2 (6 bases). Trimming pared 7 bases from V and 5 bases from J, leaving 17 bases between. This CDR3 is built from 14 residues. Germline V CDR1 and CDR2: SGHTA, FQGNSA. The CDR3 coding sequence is TGTGCCAGCACCGAATCGGGGGTGTTGGAGACCCAGTACTTC. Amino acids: CASTESGVLETQYF.

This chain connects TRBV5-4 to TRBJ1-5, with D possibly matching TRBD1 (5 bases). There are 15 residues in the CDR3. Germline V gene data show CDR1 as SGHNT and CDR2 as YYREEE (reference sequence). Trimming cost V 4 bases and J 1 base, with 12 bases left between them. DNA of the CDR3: TGTGCCAGCAGCGGTGGGACGGAGAGCAATCAGCCCCAGCATTTT. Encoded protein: CASSGGTESNQPQHF. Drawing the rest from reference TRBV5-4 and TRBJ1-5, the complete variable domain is ETGVTQSPTHLIKTRGQQVTLRCSSQSGHNTVSWYQQALGQGPQFIFQYYREEENGRGNFPPRFSGLQFPNYSSELNVNALELDDSALYLCASSGGTESNQPQHFGDGTRLSIL.

CDR3 bases: TGTGCCAGCAGTTTAAGGGGGGAGCTGTTTTTT. Amino acids: CASSLRGELFF. V usage is TRBV6-5 and J usage is TRBJ2-2; D is unclear. This CDR3 comprises 11 residues. Trimming removed 4 bases at V and 8 bases at J, with 5 bases between. CDR1 MNHEY and CDR2 SVGAGI come from the germline V gene.

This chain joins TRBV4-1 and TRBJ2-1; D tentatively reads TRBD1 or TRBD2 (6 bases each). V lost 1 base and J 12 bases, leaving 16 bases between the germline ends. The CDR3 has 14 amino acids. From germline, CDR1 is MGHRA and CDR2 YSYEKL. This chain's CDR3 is CASSQGSGASVQFF. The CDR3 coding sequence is TGCGCCAGCAGCCAAGGATCAGGGGCTAGCGTGCAGTTCTTC.

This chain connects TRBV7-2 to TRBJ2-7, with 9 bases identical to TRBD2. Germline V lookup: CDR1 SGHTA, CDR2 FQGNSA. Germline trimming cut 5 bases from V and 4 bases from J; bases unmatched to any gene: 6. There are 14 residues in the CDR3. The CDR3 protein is CASSPTGLAYEQYF. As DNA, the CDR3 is TGTGCCAGCAGCCCTACGGGACTAGCTTACGAGCAGTACTTC. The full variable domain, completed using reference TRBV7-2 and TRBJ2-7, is GAGVSQSPSNKVTEKGKDVELRCDPISGHTALYWYRQSLGQGLEFLIYFQGNSAPDKSGLPSDRFSAERTGGSVSTLTIQRTQQEDSAVYLCASSPTGLAYEQYFGPGTRLTVT.

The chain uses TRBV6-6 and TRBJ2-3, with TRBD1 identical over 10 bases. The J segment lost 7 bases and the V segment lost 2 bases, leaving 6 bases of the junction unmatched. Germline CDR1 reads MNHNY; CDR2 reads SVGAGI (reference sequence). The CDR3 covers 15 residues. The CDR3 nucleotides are TGTGCCAGCAGTTACGGACGACAGGGGGCTCATACGCAGTATTTT. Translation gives CASSYGRQGAHTQYF.

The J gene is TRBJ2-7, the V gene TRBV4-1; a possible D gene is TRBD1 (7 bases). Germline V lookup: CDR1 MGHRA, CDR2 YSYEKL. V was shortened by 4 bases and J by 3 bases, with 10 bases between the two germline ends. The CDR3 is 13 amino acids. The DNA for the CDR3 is TGCGCCAGCAGCCTGCGGGACAGCTACGAGCAGTACTTC. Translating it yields CASSLRDSYEQYF.

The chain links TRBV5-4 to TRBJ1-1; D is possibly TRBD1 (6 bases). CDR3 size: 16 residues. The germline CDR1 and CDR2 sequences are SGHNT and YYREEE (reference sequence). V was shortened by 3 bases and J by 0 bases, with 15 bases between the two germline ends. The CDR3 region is CASSSTGQGMNTEAFF. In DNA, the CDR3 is TGTGCCAGCAGCTCTACAGGGCAGGGCATGAACACTGAAGCTTTCTTT.

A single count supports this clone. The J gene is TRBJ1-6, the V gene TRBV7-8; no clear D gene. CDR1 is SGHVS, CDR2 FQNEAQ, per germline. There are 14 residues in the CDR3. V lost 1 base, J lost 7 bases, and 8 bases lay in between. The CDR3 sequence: CASSLVQSNSPLHF. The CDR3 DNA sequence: TGTGCCAGCAGCTTAGTACAGTCAAATTCACCCCTCCACTTT.

The CDR3 sequence is CASSLEAGQQETQYF. In DNA, the CDR3 is TGCGCCAGCAGCTTGGAGGCGGGACAACAAGAGACCCAGTACTTC. This chain joins TRBV5-1 and TRBJ2-5; either TRBD1 or TRBD2 may fit D (6 bases each). The germline CDR1 and CDR2 sequences are SGHRS and YFSETQ. Trimming took off 0 bases at V and 2 bases at J, with 11 bases between the two ends. This CDR3 region has 15 residues.

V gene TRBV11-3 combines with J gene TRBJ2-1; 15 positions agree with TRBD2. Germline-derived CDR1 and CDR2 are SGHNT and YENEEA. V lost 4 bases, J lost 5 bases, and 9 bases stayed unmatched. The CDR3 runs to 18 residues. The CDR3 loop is CASSSDRGLAGGNNEQFF. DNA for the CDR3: TGTGCCAGCAGCTCTGACAGAGGACTAGCGGGAGGGAACAATGAGCAGTTCTTC.

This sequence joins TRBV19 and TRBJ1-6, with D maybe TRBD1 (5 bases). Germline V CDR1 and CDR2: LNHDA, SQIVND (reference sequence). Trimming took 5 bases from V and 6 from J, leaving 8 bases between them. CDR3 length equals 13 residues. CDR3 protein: CASSVDSNSPLHF. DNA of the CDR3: TGTGCCAGTAGTGTTGACAGTAATTCACCCCTCCACTTT.

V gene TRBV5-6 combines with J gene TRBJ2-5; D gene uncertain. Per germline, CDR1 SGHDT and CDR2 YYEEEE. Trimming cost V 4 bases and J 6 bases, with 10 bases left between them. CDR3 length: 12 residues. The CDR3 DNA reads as TGTGCCAGCAGCCAAGGCGAGCAGACCCAGTACTTC. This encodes CASSQGEQTQYF.